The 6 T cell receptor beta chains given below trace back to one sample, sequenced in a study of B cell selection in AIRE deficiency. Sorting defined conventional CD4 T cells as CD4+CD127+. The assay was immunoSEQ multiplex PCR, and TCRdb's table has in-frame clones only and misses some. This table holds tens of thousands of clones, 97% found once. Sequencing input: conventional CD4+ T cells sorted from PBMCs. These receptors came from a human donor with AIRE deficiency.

DNA of the CDR3: TGTGCCAGCAGCCCGACAGAGAACTATGGCTACACCTTC. It translates to CASSPTENYGYTF. V usage is TRBV6-5 and J usage is TRBJ1-2, with D possibly matching TRBD1 (5 bases). Germline-derived CDR1 and CDR2 are MNHEY and SVGAGI. Trimming took 6 bases from V and 2 from J, leaving 10 bases between them. There are 13 residues in the CDR3.

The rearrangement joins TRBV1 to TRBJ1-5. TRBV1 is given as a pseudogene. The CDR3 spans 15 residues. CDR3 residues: CTSSQDRQYREPQHF. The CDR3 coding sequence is TGCACCAGCAGCCAAGATCGGCAGTACCGGGAGCCCCAGCATTTT.

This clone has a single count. CDR3 residues: CASSLGEASNQPQHF. CDR3 bases: TGTGCCAGCAGCTTGGGGGAAGCAAGCAATCAGCCCCAGCATTTT. V gene TRBV7-9 combines with J gene TRBJ1-5, with D possibly being TRBD1 (5 bases). The CDR3 is 15 amino acids. V was shortened by 3 bases and J by 1 base, with 10 bases between the two germline ends. Germline CDR1 is SEHNR and CDR2 is FQNEAQ (reference sequence).

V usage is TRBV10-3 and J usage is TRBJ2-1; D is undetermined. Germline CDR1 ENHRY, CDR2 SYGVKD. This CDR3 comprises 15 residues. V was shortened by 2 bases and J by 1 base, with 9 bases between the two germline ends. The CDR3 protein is CAISETAGSYNEQFF. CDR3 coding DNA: TGTGCCATCAGTGAGACGGCAGGATCCTACAATGAGCAGTTCTTC.

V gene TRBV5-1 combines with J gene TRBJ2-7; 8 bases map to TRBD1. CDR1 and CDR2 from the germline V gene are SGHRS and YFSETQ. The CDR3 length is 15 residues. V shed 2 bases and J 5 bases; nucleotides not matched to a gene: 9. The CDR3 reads CASSFQAGGANEQYF. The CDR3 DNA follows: TGCGCCAGCAGCTTTCAGGCAGGGGGCGCGAACGAGCAGTACTTC. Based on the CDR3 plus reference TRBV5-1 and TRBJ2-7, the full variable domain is KAGVTQTPRYLIKTRGQQVTLSCSPISGHRSVSWYQQTPGQGLQFLFEYFSETQRNKGNFPGRFSGRQFSNSRSEMNVSTLELGDSALYLCASSFQAGGANEQYFGPGTRLTVT.

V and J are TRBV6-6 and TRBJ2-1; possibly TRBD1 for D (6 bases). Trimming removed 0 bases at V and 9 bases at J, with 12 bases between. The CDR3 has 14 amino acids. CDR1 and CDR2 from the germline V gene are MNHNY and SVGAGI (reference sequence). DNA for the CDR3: TGTGCCAGCAGTTACTCGATACAGGGACGTGAGCAGTTCTTC. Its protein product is CASSYSIQGREQFF.